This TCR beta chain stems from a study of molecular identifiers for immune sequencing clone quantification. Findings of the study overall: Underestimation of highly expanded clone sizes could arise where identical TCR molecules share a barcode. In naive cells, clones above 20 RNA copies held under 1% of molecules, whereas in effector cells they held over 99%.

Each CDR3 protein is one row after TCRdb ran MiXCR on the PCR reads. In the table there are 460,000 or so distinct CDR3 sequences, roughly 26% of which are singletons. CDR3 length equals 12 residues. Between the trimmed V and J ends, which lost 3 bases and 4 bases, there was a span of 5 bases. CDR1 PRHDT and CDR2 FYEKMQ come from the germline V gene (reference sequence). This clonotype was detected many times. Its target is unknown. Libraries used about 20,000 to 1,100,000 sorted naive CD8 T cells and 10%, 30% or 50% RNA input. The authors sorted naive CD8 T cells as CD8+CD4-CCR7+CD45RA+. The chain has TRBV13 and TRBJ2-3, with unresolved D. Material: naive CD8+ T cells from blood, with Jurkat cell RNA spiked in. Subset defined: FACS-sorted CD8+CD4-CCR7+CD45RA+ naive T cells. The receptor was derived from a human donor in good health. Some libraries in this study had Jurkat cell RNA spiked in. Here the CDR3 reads CASSFGADTQYF. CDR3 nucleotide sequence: TGTGCCAGCAGCTTTGGAGCAGATACGCAGTATTTT. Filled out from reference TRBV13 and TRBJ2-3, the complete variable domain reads AAGVIQSPRHLIKEKRETATLKCYPIPRHDTVYWYQQGPGQDPQFLISFYEKMQSDKGSIPDRFSAQQFSDYHSELNMSSLELGDSALYFCASSFGADTQYFGPGTRLTVL.